These T cell receptor beta chains were read from a single sample in a study of vaccination and CD4 T cells after COVID-19. TCRdb processed the PCR reads anew with MiXCR; each CDR3 protein has one entry. The sample lists approximately 19,000 distinct CDR3 sequences, about 62% occurring once. This material consisted of CD4+ T cells from blood, taken after SARS-CoV-2 vaccination. The receptor set was obtained from a human donor who had recovered from COVID-19. Each CDR3 is given with its conserved first and last residue. D genes are given only for firm matches. Clone size is shown for a subset of rows, as once, few, many or a class of expanded clone.

j_call: TRBJ1-5; v_call: TRBV7-8; clone_size: few; cdr3_length: 14; d_call: NA; cdr3_aa: CASSFTQSNQPQHF; cdr3_nt: TGTGCCAGCAGCTTTACGCAGAGCAATCAGCCCCAGCATTTT
j_call: TRBJ1-3; v_call: TRBV7-9; clone_size: NA; cdr3_length: 13; d_call: NA; cdr3_aa: CASSNGPANTIYF; cdr3_nt: TGTGCCAGCAGCAATGGGCCGGCAAACACCATATATTTT
j_call: TRBJ2-1; v_call: TRBV19; clone_size: once; cdr3_length: 11; d_call: NA; cdr3_aa: CASSILGEQFF; cdr3_nt: TGTGCCAGTAGTATTTTGGGAGAGCAGTTCTTC
j_call: TRBJ1-5; v_call: TRBV2; clone_size: NA; cdr3_length: 15; d_call: NA; cdr3_aa: CASSDRQANNQPQHF; cdr3_nt: TGTGCCAGCAGTGATCGGCAGGCTAACAATCAGCCCCAGCATTTT
j_call: TRBJ2-7; v_call: TRBV7-2; clone_size: NA; cdr3_length: 15; d_call: NA; cdr3_aa: CASSPRQYSYYEQYF; cdr3_nt: TGTGCCAGCAGCCCCCGACAGTACTCCTACTACGAGCAGTACTTC
j_call: TRBJ1-1; v_call: TRBV7-2; clone_size: NA; cdr3_length: 14; d_call: NA; cdr3_aa: CASSSPSVERGAFF; cdr3_nt: TGTGCCAGCAGCTCGCCATCCGTCGAACGGGGTGCTTTCTTT
j_call: TRBJ1-1; v_call: TRBV6-5; clone_size: NA; cdr3_length: 15; d_call: NA; cdr3_aa: CASSYLRQLNTEAFF; cdr3_nt: TGTGCCAGCAGTTATCTACGACAACTGAACACTGAAGCTTTCTTT
j_call: TRBJ2-1; v_call: TRBV20-1; clone_size: NA; cdr3_length: 16; d_call: TRBD2; cdr3_aa: CSAKTSGGHSYNEQFF; cdr3_nt: TGCAGTGCTAAGACTAGCGGGGGTCACTCCTACAATGAGCAGTTCTTC
j_call: TRBJ2-3; v_call: TRBV21-1; clone_size: NA; cdr3_length: 14; d_call: NA; cdr3_aa: CASSKAADTDTQYF; cdr3_nt: TGTGCCAGCAGCAAAGCTGCAGACACAGATACGCAGTATTTT
j_call: TRBJ1-5; v_call: TRBV6-1; clone_size: NA; cdr3_length: 13; d_call: NA; cdr3_aa: CASRSSGNQPQHF; cdr3_nt: TGTGCCAGCAGATCATCGGGGAATCAGCCCCAGCATTTT
j_call: TRBJ1-1; v_call: TRBV20-1; clone_size: few; cdr3_length: 13; d_call: TRBD1; cdr3_aa: CSARDSLNTEAFF; cdr3_nt: TGCAGTGCGAGGGACAGCTTAAACACTGAAGCTTTCTTT
j_call: TRBJ1-2; v_call: TRBV20-1; clone_size: NA; cdr3_length: 14; d_call: NA; cdr3_aa: CSARDPRTFYGYAF; cdr3_nt: TGCAGTGCTAGAGACCCCCGAACCTTCTATGGCTACGCCTTC
j_call: TRBJ1-1; v_call: TRBV6-1; clone_size: NA; cdr3_length: 13; d_call: TRBD1; cdr3_aa: CASSSGEGAQSFF; cdr3_nt: TGTGCCAGCAGCTCCGGGGAGGGGGCGCAATCTTTCTTT
j_call: TRBJ1-5; v_call: TRBV15; clone_size: few; cdr3_length: 16; d_call: TRBD1; cdr3_aa: CATSRDPGQGGQPQHF; cdr3_nt: TGTGCCACCAGCAGAGATCCAGGACAGGGAGGTCAGCCCCAGCATTTT
j_call: TRBJ2-7; v_call: TRBV7-6; clone_size: NA; cdr3_length: 14; d_call: NA; cdr3_aa: CASSQSRSPYEQYF; cdr3_nt: TGTGCCAGCAGCCAAAGCCGTAGTCCCTACGAGCAGTACTTC
j_call: TRBJ2-1; v_call: TRBV6-4; clone_size: NA; cdr3_length: 18; d_call: TRBD2; cdr3_aa: CASSDSRGTSGSINEQFF; cdr3_nt: TGTGCCAGCAGTGACTCGAGAGGGACTAGCGGGAGTATCAATGAGCAGTTCTTC
j_call: TRBJ2-5; v_call: TRBV15; clone_size: NA; cdr3_length: 13; d_call: NA; cdr3_aa: CATSRVAQETQYF; cdr3_nt: TGTGCCACCAGCAGAGTCGCCCAAGAGACCCAGTACTTC
j_call: TRBJ2-1; v_call: TRBV27; clone_size: NA; cdr3_length: 21; d_call: TRBD2; cdr3_aa: CASSLWPPGQIAGESYNEQFF; cdr3_nt: TGTGCCAGCAGTTTATGGCCCCCAGGACAAATAGCGGGAGAATCCTACAATGAGCAGTTCTTC
j_call: TRBJ2-2; v_call: TRBV20-1; clone_size: few; cdr3_length: 15; d_call: TRBD2; cdr3_aa: CSAKGRGGNTGELFF; cdr3_nt: TGCAGTGCTAAGGGTCGCGGGGGGAACACCGGGGAGCTGTTTTTT
j_call: TRBJ2-5; v_call: TRBV7-2; clone_size: NA; cdr3_length: 16; d_call: NA; cdr3_aa: CASRPSRTTSQETQYF; cdr3_nt: TGTGCCAGCAGACCTAGTAGGACAACCTCCCAAGAGACCCAGTACTTC
j_call: TRBJ2-1; v_call: TRBV19; clone_size: NA; cdr3_length: 15; d_call: TRBD2; cdr3_aa: CASSLSGRAGNEQFF; cdr3_nt: TGTGCCAGTAGTCTTAGCGGGAGGGCGGGAAATGAGCAGTTCTTC
j_call: TRBJ2-5; v_call: TRBV20-1; clone_size: NA; cdr3_length: 15; d_call: TRBD1; cdr3_aa: CSASRFVDREETQYF; cdr3_nt: TGCAGTGCTAGTCGGTTTGTGGACAGGGAAGAGACCCAGTACTTC
j_call: TRBJ2-2; v_call: TRBV19; clone_size: NA; cdr3_length: 16; d_call: TRBD2; cdr3_aa: CASSPRLAGFSGELFF; cdr3_nt: TGTGCCAGTAGTCCACGACTAGCGGGATTCTCCGGGGAGCTGTTTTTT
j_call: TRBJ2-5; v_call: TRBV9; clone_size: NA; cdr3_length: 16; d_call: NA; cdr3_aa: CASSVGGGASRETQYF; cdr3_nt: TGTGCCAGCAGCGTAGGTGGCGGGGCTAGTCGGGAGACCCAGTACTTC